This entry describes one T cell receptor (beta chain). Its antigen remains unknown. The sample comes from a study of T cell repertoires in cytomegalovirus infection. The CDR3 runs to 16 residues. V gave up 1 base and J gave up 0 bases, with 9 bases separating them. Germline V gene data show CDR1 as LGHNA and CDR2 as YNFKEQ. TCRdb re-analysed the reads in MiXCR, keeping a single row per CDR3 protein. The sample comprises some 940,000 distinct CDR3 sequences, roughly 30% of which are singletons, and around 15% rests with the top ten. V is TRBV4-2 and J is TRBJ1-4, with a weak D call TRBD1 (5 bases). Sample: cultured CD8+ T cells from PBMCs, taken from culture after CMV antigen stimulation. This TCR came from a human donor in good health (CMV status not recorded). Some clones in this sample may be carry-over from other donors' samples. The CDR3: CASSQGGQATNEKLFF. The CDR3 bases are TGTGCCAGCAGCCAAGGAGGACAAGCAACTAATGAAAAACTGTTTTTT.